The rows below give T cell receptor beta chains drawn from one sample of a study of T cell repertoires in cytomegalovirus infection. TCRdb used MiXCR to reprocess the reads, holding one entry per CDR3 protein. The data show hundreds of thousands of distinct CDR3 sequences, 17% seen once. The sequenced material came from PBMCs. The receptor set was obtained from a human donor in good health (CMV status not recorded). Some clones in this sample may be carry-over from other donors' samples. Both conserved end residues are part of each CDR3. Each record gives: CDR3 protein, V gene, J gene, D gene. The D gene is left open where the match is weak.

cdr3_aa: CASSPELLRTLNSPLHF
v_call: TRBV4-1
j_call: TRBJ1-6
d_call: -

cdr3_aa: CASSSPTGGPTEAFF
v_call: TRBV27
j_call: TRBJ1-1
d_call: TRBD1

cdr3_aa: CASSAGGVSRTEAFF
v_call: TRBV9
j_call: TRBJ1-1
d_call: -

cdr3_aa: CASSQDFWLAGGEADTQYF
v_call: TRBV4-3
j_call: TRBJ2-3
d_call: TRBD2

cdr3_aa: CATRRGLANTGELFF
v_call: TRBV19
j_call: TRBJ2-2
d_call: -

cdr3_aa: CSVARDYGTEAFF
v_call: TRBV29-1
j_call: TRBJ1-1
d_call: -

cdr3_aa: CASSYSGLAGVNEQYF
v_call: TRBV6-5
j_call: TRBJ2-7
d_call: TRBD2

cdr3_aa: CASSRPSSSSYNEQFF
v_call: TRBV28
j_call: TRBJ2-1
d_call: -

cdr3_aa: CASRSAGTGPEQYF
v_call: TRBV7-9
j_call: TRBJ2-7
d_call: TRBD1

cdr3_aa: CASSLKGNDGYTF
v_call: TRBV11-2
j_call: TRBJ1-2
d_call: -

cdr3_aa: CASSYLRGMGTEAFF
v_call: TRBV6-5
j_call: TRBJ1-1
d_call: -

cdr3_aa: CSASNKGVAYNSPLHF
v_call: TRBV20-1
j_call: TRBJ1-6
d_call: -

cdr3_aa: CASSRRTSGGAKETQYF
v_call: TRBV7-6
j_call: TRBJ2-5
d_call: TRBD2

cdr3_aa: CASSPGGYNQPQHF
v_call: TRBV12-3/TRBV12-4
j_call: TRBJ1-5
d_call: -

cdr3_aa: CASSSHRDMAFF
v_call: TRBV7-9
j_call: TRBJ1-1
d_call: -

cdr3_aa: CASTGQGAQQVYGYTF
v_call: TRBV6-2/TRBV6-3
j_call: TRBJ1-2
d_call: TRBD1

cdr3_aa: CASSPARGQGEAFF
v_call: TRBV7-9
j_call: TRBJ1-1
d_call: -

cdr3_aa: CASTVGQGRNQPQHF
v_call: TRBV19
j_call: TRBJ1-5
d_call: TRBD1

cdr3_aa: CASSYQAASTDTQYF
v_call: TRBV6-5
j_call: TRBJ2-3
d_call: -

cdr3_aa: CASSKTGTGFTEAFF
v_call: TRBV6-1
j_call: TRBJ1-1
d_call: -

cdr3_aa: CASRAIRDSYNSPLHF
v_call: TRBV28
j_call: TRBJ1-6
d_call: TRBD1

cdr3_aa: CASSEGLALETQYF
v_call: TRBV5-1
j_call: TRBJ2-5
d_call: TRBD2

cdr3_aa: CATLPQREVPNTEAFF
v_call: TRBV10-3
j_call: TRBJ1-1
d_call: -

cdr3_aa: CSAGNRGTQSPLHF
v_call: TRBV20-1
j_call: TRBJ1-6
d_call: TRBD1

cdr3_aa: CASSQERQGGTGELFF
v_call: TRBV4-3
j_call: TRBJ2-2
d_call: -

cdr3_aa: CASSYPGLADNEQFF
v_call: TRBV6-6
j_call: TRBJ2-1
d_call: TRBD2

cdr3_aa: CASSLRVTSNTDTQYF
v_call: TRBV5-6
j_call: TRBJ2-3
d_call: -

cdr3_aa: CASSPGTGVQETQYF
v_call: TRBV5-5
j_call: TRBJ2-5
d_call: TRBD1

cdr3_aa: CASNLLSGGHWDEQFF
v_call: TRBV5-4
j_call: TRBJ2-1
d_call: TRBD2

cdr3_aa: CSAELAGGEQETQYF
v_call: TRBV20-1
j_call: TRBJ2-5
d_call: TRBD2

cdr3_aa: CASSSTYRDEQYF
v_call: TRBV7-2
j_call: TRBJ2-7
d_call: -

cdr3_aa: CASSLAGRTSTDTQYF
v_call: TRBV7-9
j_call: TRBJ2-3
d_call: -

cdr3_aa: CASSSQGGYEQYF
v_call: TRBV6-1
j_call: TRBJ2-7
d_call: -

cdr3_aa: CASSPGTVAEKLFF
v_call: TRBV28
j_call: TRBJ1-4
d_call: TRBD1

cdr3_aa: CASSVDQYSYEQYF
v_call: TRBV9
j_call: TRBJ2-7
d_call: -

cdr3_aa: CASSVTSDPNIQYF
v_call: TRBV6-1
j_call: TRBJ2-4
d_call: -

cdr3_aa: CSASKGEDNSPLHF
v_call: TRBV20-1
j_call: TRBJ1-6
d_call: -

cdr3_aa: CASTGSYNEQFF
v_call: TRBV6-1
j_call: TRBJ2-1
d_call: -